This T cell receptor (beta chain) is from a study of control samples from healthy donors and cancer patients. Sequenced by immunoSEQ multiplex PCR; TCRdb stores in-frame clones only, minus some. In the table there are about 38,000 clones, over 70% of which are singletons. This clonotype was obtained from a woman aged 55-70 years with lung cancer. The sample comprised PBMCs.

CDR3 in amino acids: CASSPNQGSMGFF. In nucleotides, the CDR3 is TGTGCCAGCTCACCAAATCAGGGGTCGATGGGGTTCTTC. The rearrangement links TRBV18 to TRBJ2-1, with D perhaps matching TRBD1 (6 bases). V dropped 2 bases and J dropped 15 bases, with 17 bases sitting between them. Germline V gene lookup returns CDR1 KGHSH and CDR2 LQKENI. This CDR3 region has 13 residues.